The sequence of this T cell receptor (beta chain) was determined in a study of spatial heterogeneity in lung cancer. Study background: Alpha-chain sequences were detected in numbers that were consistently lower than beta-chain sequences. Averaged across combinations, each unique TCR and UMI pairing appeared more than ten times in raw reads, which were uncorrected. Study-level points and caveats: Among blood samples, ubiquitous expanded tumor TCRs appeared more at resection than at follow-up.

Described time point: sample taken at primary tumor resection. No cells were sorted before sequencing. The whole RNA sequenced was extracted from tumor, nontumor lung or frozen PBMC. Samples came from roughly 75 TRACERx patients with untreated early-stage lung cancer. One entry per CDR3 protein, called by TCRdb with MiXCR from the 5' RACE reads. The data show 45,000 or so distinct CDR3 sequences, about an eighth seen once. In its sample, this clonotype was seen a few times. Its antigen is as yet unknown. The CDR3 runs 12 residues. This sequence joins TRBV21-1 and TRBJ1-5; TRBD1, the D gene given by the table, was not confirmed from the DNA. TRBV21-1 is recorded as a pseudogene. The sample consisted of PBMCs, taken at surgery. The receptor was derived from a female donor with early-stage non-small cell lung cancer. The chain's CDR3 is CALPMGAQPQHF. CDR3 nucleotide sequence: TGTGCCCTACCTATGGGGGCTCAGCCCCAGCATTTT.